These T cell receptor beta chains were read from a single sample in a study of T cell responses to AZD1222 COVID-19 vaccine. Some clones are missing from TCRdb's copy, which holds only in-frame ones; the method was immunoSEQ multiplex PCR. The sample has about 69,000 clones; 83% are singletons. Sequenced here: peripheral blood, sampled 28 days after the second AZD1222 dose. All receptors come from an adult who received the AZD1222 COVID-19 vaccine. Both conserved end residues are part of each CDR3.

V gene	CDR3 length	J gene	CDR3 protein
TRBV6-5	14	TRBJ2-3	CASNIAGSTDTQYF
TRBV6-5	13	TRBJ2-7	CASTPGQTYEQYF
TRBV6-1	17	TRBJ1-3	CASSAQDRGPGGNTIYF
TRBV10-2	12	TRBJ1-2	CASSEPGRGYTF
TRBV28	12	TRBJ1-1	CASSLLDTEAFF
TRBV6-5	14	TRBJ2-7	CASSYLDGSYEQYF
TRBV6-4	14	TRBJ1-1	CASSLFAGGAEAFF
TRBV9	16	TRBJ1-6	CASSVGTETYNSPLHF
TRBV6-4	12	TRBJ2-3	CASSAGTDTQYF
TRBV23-1	16	TRBJ2-1	CASGGKRQGTVNEQFF
TRBV4-1	16	TRBJ2-3	CASSQEGTGRTDTQYF
TRBV24-1	15	TRBJ2-3	CATSDRTRGTDTQYF
TRBV5-1	17	TRBJ2-3	CASSLLSGGSSTDTQYF
TRBV28	14	TRBJ2-3	CASSPGRGRDTQYF
TRBV5-1	16	TRBJ1-6	CASSLVISGWDSPLHF
TRBV6-6	16	TRBJ2-5	CASSRSKRGDGETQYF
TRBV6-1	12	TRBJ1-6	CASSEIYSPLHF
TRBV3-1/TRBV3-2	16	TRBJ2-2	CASSHGTSVNTGELFF
TRBV24-1	15	TRBJ2-7	CATSDLGDGAYEQYF
TRBV6-5	15	TRBJ1-3	CASRSEQPNGNTIYF
TRBV23-1	18	TRBJ2-5	CASSSRGLAGGPRETQYF
TRBV21-1	15	TRBJ1-5	CASSPRTGIGQPQHF
TRBV9	15	TRBJ2-7	CASSSRPGRSYEQYF
TRBV4-1	14	TRBJ2-1	CASSQGGLAAEQFF
TRBV28	13	TRBJ1-1	CAVNPWQNTEAFF